This TCR beta chain was documented in a study of CD8 T cells in ankylosing spondylitis. Remarks on this clonotype: The antigen is undetermined.

TCRdb re-called the 5' RACE reads with MiXCR, one entry per CDR3 protein. The data contain some 400,000 distinct CDR3 sequences, 20% to 25% of them singletons. Whole-study findings and limits: Roughly eight highly homologous variants formed a TCR beta motif that appeared characteristic of ankylosing spondylitis blood. Earlier work had already found some motif variants in reactive arthritis synovial fluid and blood.

The CDR3 covers 15 residues. The germline V gene has CDR1 SQVTM and CDR2 ANQGSEA. V lost 3 bases and J lost 2; bases outside the gene matches: 6. The V gene is TRBV29-1, the J gene TRBJ2-3; 9 bases are shared with TRBD1. The TCR originated in a male donor with ankylosing spondylitis. The specimen sequenced was blood, either unsorted or a sorted T cell fraction (not recorded which). DNA of the CDR3: TGCAGCGTTGAGACCGGGACAGGGCCCACAGATACGCAGTATTTT. Protein product: CSVETGTGPTDTQYF.